The 25 T cell receptor beta chains reported below all come from one sample, sequenced in a study of T cell responses to AZD1222 COVID-19 vaccine. Method: immunoSEQ multiplex PCR; TCRdb's copy keeps in-frame clones and lacks some. The profile shows about 150,000 clones, around 90% of them singletons. The sample in question was peripheral blood, obtained 28 days after the second AZD1222 dose. All receptors come from an adult who received the AZD1222 COVID-19 vaccine.

The V gene is TRBV11-3, the J gene TRBJ2-3; TRBD2 is a possible D gene (5 bases). There are 19 residues in the CDR3. V lost 0 bases to trimming and J lost 2 bases, with 21 bases between them. Per the germline V gene, CDR1 is SGHNT and CDR2 is YENEEA. The CDR3 DNA is TGTGCCAGCAGCTTAGAAGGGCGAGCGGCCCACTCAACCACAGATACGCAGTATTTT. This sequence encodes CASSLEGRAAHSTTDTQYF.

V is TRBV6-2 or TRBV6-3 and J is TRBJ2-2; 8 bases line up with TRBD2. The V gene end was trimmed by 0 bases and the J gene end by 5 bases; junction bases not matched to a gene: 8. Per the germline V gene, CDR1 is MNHEY and CDR2 is SVGEGT. The CDR3 runs to 17 residues. DNA for the CDR3: TGTGCCAGCAGTTACTCGGCTAGCGGGTTTCAAACCGGGGAGCTGTTTTTT. This gives the protein CASSYSASGFQTGELFF.

This clone was seen only once. This sequence joins TRBV6-1 and TRBJ1-5; the D gene is possibly TRBD1 (6 bases). Germline assignment: CDR1 MNHNS and CDR2 SASEGT. The CDR3 has 13 amino acids. V was trimmed by 2 bases and J by 4 bases, leaving 6 bases between them. The CDR3 loop is CASSETGNQPQHF. The CDR3 nucleotides read TGTGCCAGCAGTGAAACAGGGAATCAGCCCCAGCATTTT.

The rearrangement uses TRBV7-2 and TRBJ1-2; D possibly corresponds to TRBD1 (6 bases). This CDR3 spans 15 amino acids. The germline CDR1 and CDR2 sequences are SGHTA and FQGNSA. With 3 bases removed from V and 3 bases from J, the gap between germline ends came to 14 bases. In DNA, the CDR3 is TGTGCCAGCAGCTTCACCGGGGGCGGGGACTATGGCTACACCTTC. It codes for CASSFTGGGDYGYTF. Based on the CDR3 plus reference TRBV7-2 and TRBJ1-2, the full variable domain is GAGVSQSPSNKVTEKGKDVELRCDPISGHTALYWYRQSLGQGLEFLIYFQGNSAPDKSGLPSDRFSAERTGGSVSTLTIQRTQQEDSAVYLCASSFTGGGDYGYTFGSGTRLTVV.

The chain is built from TRBV6-5 and TRBJ2-1; TRBD1 matches at 8 bases. The CDR3 has 15 amino acids. The ends lost 6 bases at V and 2 bases at J; junction bases unmatched: 6. From germline, CDR1 is MNHEY and CDR2 SVGAGI. For the CDR3, the DNA is TGTGCCAGCAGGGGGGACAGGCTTACCTACAATGAGCAGTTCTTC. Amino acid sequence: CASRGDRLTYNEQFF.

This chain uses TRBV19 with TRBJ2-7; D is possibly TRBD2 (6 bases). V gave up 4 bases and J gave up 2 bases, with 15 bases separating them. CDR1 is LNHDA, CDR2 SQIVND, per germline (reference sequence). There are 15 residues in the CDR3. The CDR3 sequence: CASSTSGDGTYEQYF. CDR3 sequence (DNA): TGTGCCAGTAGTACCTCGGGGGACGGTACCTACGAGCAGTACTTC. Drawing the rest from reference TRBV19 and TRBJ2-7, the complete variable domain is DGGITQSPKYLFRKEGQNVTLSCEQNLNHDAMYWYRQDPGQGLRLIYYSQIVNDFQKGDIAEGYSVSREKKESFPLTVTSAQKNPTAFYLCASSTSGDGTYEQYFGPGTRLTVT.

The rearrangement uses TRBV5-1 and TRBJ1-6, with D perhaps matching TRBD1 (5 bases). Trimming took off 0 bases at V and 7 bases at J, with 17 bases between the two ends. The CDR3 runs to 17 residues. Germline assignment: CDR1 SGHRS and CDR2 YFSETQ. The chain's CDR3 is CASSLVGQGSSNSPLHF. In nucleotides, the CDR3 is TGCGCCAGCAGCTTGGTCGGGCAGGGTTCTTCCAATTCACCCCTCCACTTT.

This clone is a singleton in its sample. The chain couples TRBV19 to TRBJ2-2, with D unclear. The germline gives CDR1 LNHDA, CDR2 SQIVND (reference sequence). This CDR3 spans 14 amino acids. Trimming removed 3 bases at V and 3 bases at J, with 8 bases between. The CDR3 sequence is CASSIVEHTGELFF. In DNA, the CDR3 is TGTGCCAGTAGTATCGTGGAGCACACCGGGGAGCTGTTTTTT.

The chain is built from TRBV7-9 and TRBJ2-2, with D perhaps matching TRBD2 (5 bases). CDR1 is SEHNR, CDR2 FQNEAQ, per germline (reference sequence). V was clipped by 6 bases and J by 6 bases, with 17 bases between them. The CDR3 has 15 residues. The CDR3 DNA sequence: TGTGCCAGCAGGCTGAAACTAGAGGATGCCGGGGAGCTGTTTTTT. Translated, it gives CASRLKLEDAGELFF.

This rearrangement joins TRBV21-1 to TRBJ1-2; TRBD1 reflects the table's D call only, with no check against the DNA. TRBV21-1 is a recognized pseudogene. The CDR3 is 19 amino acids. The DNA of the CDR3 is TGTGCCAGCAGCAAAGAAGGGGGGACAGACATCCAGAACCACTATGGCTACACCTTC. Translating gives CASSKEGGTDIQNHYGYTF.

The chain uses TRBV19 and TRBJ1-3; D unclear. The germline V and J ends were trimmed by 6 bases and 0 bases, with 18 bases remaining between them. The CDR3 has 17 residues. The germline V gene has CDR1 LNHDA and CDR2 SQIVND (reference sequence). The CDR3 here is CASSPPVLQNSGNTIYF. CDR3 DNA sequence: TGTGCCAGTAGCCCCCCGGTCCTGCAGAACTCTGGAAACACCATATATTTT. The entire variable domain, with the rest obtained from reference TRBV19 and TRBJ1-3, is as follows: DGGITQSPKYLFRKEGQNVTLSCEQNLNHDAMYWYRQDPGQGLRLIYYSQIVNDFQKGDIAEGYSVSREKKESFPLTVTSAQKNPTAFYLCASSPPVLQNSGNTIYFGEGSWLTVV.

The chain uses TRBV4-3 and TRBJ1-1; possible D gene TRBD1, 5 bases. V lost 4 bases and J 10 bases, leaving 19 bases between the germline ends. CDR3 length: 14 amino acids. Germline V lookup: CDR1 LGHNA, CDR2 YSLEER. In DNA form, the CDR3 reads TGCGCCAGCAGCCTAGACATGCGGGCGGGGGGAGCTTTCTTT. It codes for CASSLDMRAGGAFF.

The chain is built from TRBV3-1 (or the pseudogene TRBV3-2) and TRBJ1-2, with 7 nucleotides matching TRBD1. The germline gives CDR1 LGHDT, CDR2 YNNKEL (reference sequence). V shed 1 base and J 7 bases; nucleotides not matched to a gene: 9. This CDR3 is 15 amino acids long. The CDR3 here is CASSQGSFTGVGYTF. In DNA form, the CDR3 reads TGTGCCAGCAGCCAAGGATCTTTCACAGGGGTTGGCTACACCTTC.

CDR3 DNA sequence: TGCAGTGCTAGTGGGCAGAACTCTGAAAAACTGTTTTTT. Translated, it gives CSASGQNSEKLFF. The chain uses TRBV20-1 and TRBJ1-4; D not certain. The CDR3 is 13 residues long. Germline V gene sequence: CDR1 DFQATT, CDR2 SNEGSKA (reference sequence). The V end lost 3 bases, the J end lost 7 bases, and 12 bases lay between the germline ends.

This clone came up a few times. The chain carries TRBV5-6 and TRBJ1-3; the D is unclear. Germline-derived CDR1 and CDR2 are SGHDT and YYEEEE. The germline V and J ends were trimmed by 3 bases and 5 bases, with 15 bases remaining between them. This CDR3 spans 15 amino acids. The CDR3 DNA reads as TGTGCCAGCAGCTCTCGGACGGCTTCTCGAAACACCATATATTTT. It is translated as CASSSRTASRNTIYF.

The J gene is TRBJ2-2, the V gene TRBV28, with D perhaps matching TRBD1 (6 bases). Trimming took 5 bases from V and 6 from J, leaving 16 bases between them. Germline CDR1 MDHEN, CDR2 SYDVKM. The CDR3 contains 15 residues. CDR3 nucleotides: TGTGCCAGCAGTATGACAGGTTTGGGGGCCGGGGAGCTGTTTTTT. Translating it yields CASSMTGLGAGELFF. Using reference TRBV28 and TRBJ2-2 for the parts outside the CDR3, the full variable domain is DVKVTQSSRYLVKRTGEKVFLECVQDMDHENMFWYRQDPGLGLRLIYFSYDVKMKEKGDIPEGYSVSREKKERFSLILESASTNQTSMYLCASSMTGLGAGELFFGEGSRLTVL.

The chain uses TRBV5-8 and TRBJ1-1; D remains unclear. V gave up 0 bases and J gave up 7 bases, with 7 bases separating them. There are 12 residues in the CDR3. Germline V CDR1 and CDR2: SGHTS, YDEGEE. The CDR3 is CASSLVRSEAFF. CDR3 bases: TGTGCCAGCAGCTTGGTGCGCAGTGAAGCTTTCTTT.

The chain uses TRBV9 and TRBJ1-5, with D tentatively TRBD1 (5 bases). V was trimmed by 3 bases and J by 5 bases, leaving 9 bases between them. Per the germline V gene, CDR1 is SGDLS and CDR2 is YYNGEE. CDR3 length: 13 amino acids. CDR3 DNA sequence: TGTGCCAGCAGCGCAGGGTCGGATCAGCCCCAGCATTTT. It specifies CASSAGSDQPQHF.

The CDR3 DNA is TGCGCCAGCAGCTTGGTGTGGGTTTCCGGGGAGCTGTTTTTT. The encoded protein is CASSLVWVSGELFF. The chain joins TRBV5-1 to TRBJ2-2; D not resolved. Germline V gene data show CDR1 as SGHRS and CDR2 as YFSETQ. The V end was cut by 0 bases, the J end by 6 bases, with 9 bases between. The CDR3 loop spans 14 amino acids.

The chain links TRBV11-3 to TRBJ2-7, with D possibly matching TRBD1 (5 bases). Trimming cost V 5 bases and J 4 bases, with 15 bases left between them. CDR1 and CDR2 (germline): SGHNT, YENEEA. The CDR3 is 14 amino acids. Here the CDR3 reads CASSESGWGYEQYF. The CDR3 DNA is TGTGCCAGCAGCGAGTCAGGGTGGGGTTACGAGCAGTACTTC.

The V call is TRBV11-3, the J call TRBJ2-1; unclear D gene. The CDR3 covers 14 residues. Trimming pared 5 bases from V and 6 bases from J, leaving 14 bases between. CDR1 SGHNT and CDR2 YENEEA come from the germline V gene. The CDR3 protein is CASSPTPQSNEQFF. The CDR3 region has the DNA TGTGCCAGCAGCCCGACCCCCCAAAGCAATGAGCAGTTCTTC.

The table lists this clone with a count of one. This chain uses TRBV18 with TRBJ2-5; possibly TRBD2 for D (6 bases). CDR1 and CDR2 from the germline V gene are KGHSH and LQKENI. The CDR3 has 16 residues. V was trimmed by 1 base and J by 2 bases, leaving 14 bases between them. The CDR3 region has the DNA TGTGCCAGCTCACCACTGGAGGGGAGCATGCAAGAGACCCAGTACTTC. Its protein product is CASSPLEGSMQETQYF.

The CDR3 protein is CASSFGRRPRTEAFF. CDR3 DNA sequence: TGTGCCAGCAGTTTCGGCCGCCGGCCTCGCACTGAAGCTTTCTTT. The chain uses TRBV7-9 and TRBJ1-1; D not certain. Trimming took off 6 bases at V and 4 bases at J, with 18 bases between the two ends. Germline CDR1 SEHNR, CDR2 FQNEAQ (reference sequence). The CDR3 is 15 amino acids.

The chain recombines TRBV14 with TRBJ1-3, with 7 bases lining up with TRBD1. CDR1 is SGHDN, CDR2 FVKESK, per germline. This CDR3 spans 14 amino acids. V was clipped by 4 bases and J by 2 bases; unmatched bases: 2. Here the CDR3 reads CASSPTGPGNTIYF. In DNA, the CDR3 is TGTGCCAGCAGCCCGACAGGGCCTGGAAACACCATATATTTT.

The rearrangement joins TRBV6-5 to TRBJ1-4; 7 nucleotides agree with TRBD1. Looked up from germline, CDR1 is MNHEY and CDR2 is SVGAGI. CDR3 size: 15 residues. V lost 6 bases, J lost 7 bases, and 11 bases stayed unmatched. The DNA of the CDR3 is TGTGCCAGCAGCCGGACCCAGACAGGGTTTGAAAAACTGTTTTTT. Its protein product is CASSRTQTGFEKLFF.